The 2 T cell receptor beta chains given below trace back to one sample, sequenced in a study of blood T cells in healthy people across ages. Through a sample-barcoded 5' primer and a J-beta primer mix, a second PCR was run for roughly 6 to 11 cycles. TCRdb independently ran MiXCR on the 5' RACE reads; one entry per CDR3 protein. This table has approximately 790,000 distinct CDR3 sequences, around 62% appearing once. Sequenced: blood. Source of these receptors: a man aged 25-45 years in good health.

This clonotype turned up a few times. The chain couples TRBV7-7 to TRBJ2-5; 7 bases agree with TRBD2. The CDR3 spans 14 residues. Germline V gene sequence: CDR1 SSHAT, CDR2 FNYEAQ (reference sequence). This chain's CDR3 is CASRGAGLQETQYF. As DNA, the CDR3 is TGTGCATCTAGGGGAGCGGGGCTCCAAGAGACCCAGTACTTC.

This chain links TRBV5-1 with TRBJ2-3, with 8 bases fitting TRBD2. Germline V gene data show CDR1 as SGHRS and CDR2 as YFSETQ. V lost 0 bases, J lost 0 bases, and 12 bases stayed unmatched. This CDR3 is built from 19 residues. The CDR3 spells CASSLGYSVSGGSTDTQYF. In nucleotides, the CDR3 is TGCGCCAGCAGCTTGGGGTACAGCGTGAGCGGGGGTAGCACAGATACGCAGTATTTT.